The clone carrying this T cell receptor (beta chain) occurred a few times. Antigen specificity is unknown. TCRdb redid the calling of the reads with MiXCR, one entry per CDR3 protein. The sample comprises some 500,000 distinct CDR3 sequences, 40% of which are singletons, and over 45% rests with the top ten. This entry belongs to a study of T cell repertoires in cytomegalovirus infection. About the research overall: Public TCR beta signatures indicated both CMV infection and matching HLA type.

Points from the study as a whole: HLA-C-restricted TCR beta clonotypes specific for CMV led the ex vivo response. CMV carriers having the relevant HLA were flagged by cumulative public TCR beta family frequency.

CDR1 MNHEY and CDR2 SVGAGI come from the germline V gene. The V gene end was trimmed by 6 bases and the J gene end by 7 bases; junction bases not matched to a gene: 10. The CDR3 has 14 amino acids. Sequenced material: cultured PBMCs, taken from culture after CMV antigen stimulation. The rearrangement uses TRBV6-5 and TRBJ2-7; 9 bases match TRBD2. This clonotype originated in a human donor in good health (CMV status not recorded). Some clones in this sample may be carry-over from other donors' samples. In DNA form, the CDR3 reads TGTGCCAGCAGACCGACTAGCGGTGAGTGGGAGCAGTACTTC. Translating gives CASRPTSGEWEQYF.